This T cell receptor (beta chain) was captured by sequencing in a study of CD8 T cells in Susac syndrome. Looking at the study overall: Patients with Susac syndrome were, at the time of blood collection, therapy-naive, maintained on corticosteroids, or maintained on intravenous immunoglobulin alone. The study's findings and limits: An acknowledgment was made by the study that its TCR sequencing and HLA analysis involved relatively few individuals. In total CD8+ repertoires, some 15 Susac-specific public clones were found, and four or five in CD8+ TEMRA repertoires.

This clonotype appeared a single time. What it binds is not known. Random-hexamer reverse transcription was applied to roughly 0.5 to 1 ug RNA. Coverage of TCR beta CDR3 amplification by immunoSEQ multiplex PCR extended to 54 Vbeta and 13 Jbeta. TCRdb itself ran the immunoSEQ multiplex PCR reads through MiXCR, one entry per CDR3 protein. The repertoire holds 84,000 or so distinct CDR3 sequences, with around 94% as singletons. Per the germline V gene, CDR1 is LNHNV and CDR2 is YYDKDF (reference sequence). The V end lost 5 bases, the J end lost 0 bases, and 11 bases lay between the germline ends. This CDR3 comprises 15 residues.

The source material was CD8+ T cells from PBMCs. The chain joins TRBV15 to TRBJ2-1, with a possible D match to TRBD1 (6 bases). This receptor was identified in a human donor with Susac syndrome. The CDR3 spells CATSGRGNSYNEQFF. The CDR3 DNA reads as TGTGCCACCAGCGGAAGGGGGAACTCCTACAATGAGCAGTTCTTC. Full variable domain (remainder filled in from reference TRBV15 and TRBJ2-1): DAMVIQNPRYQVTQFGKPVTLSCSQTLNHNVMYWYQQKSSQAPKLLFHYYDKDFNNEADTPDNFQSRRPNTSFCFLDIRSPGLGDTAMYLCATSGRGNSYNEQFFGPGTRLTVL.